This T cell receptor beta chain is drawn from a study of blood T cell repertoires in COVID-19. Study-wide background: Nucleic acid was either cDNA or gDNA, and it came from T cells, B-cell-depleted T cells, or PBMCs.

Recruited during active infection, patients (from Seattle) were subsequently followed longitudinally. Germline CDR1 reads DFQATT; CDR2 reads SNEGSKA (reference sequence). The CDR3 consists of 11 residues. Trimming removed 6 bases from V and 5 bases from J, with 11 bases in between. Sequencing was performed with immunoSEQ multiplex PCR; in TCRdb, only in-frame clones are kept and a portion is missing. The table shows about 130,000 clones, with roughly 77% occurring only once. The clonotype was recovered from a woman aged 70-85 years with COVID-19, enrolled during active disease. The V call is TRBV20-1, the J call TRBJ2-7, with a tentative D call TRBD1 (6 bases). Sequencing input: peripheral blood. The CDR3 is CSARQGNEQYF. The CDR3 region has the DNA TGCAGTGCGAGGCAGGGGAACGAGCAGTACTTC.